This T cell receptor beta chain derives from a study of T cells in Graves' hyperthyroidism and ophthalmopathy. There are 16 residues in the CDR3. Losses at the gene ends were 5 bases for V and 7 bases for J; bases not matched to a gene: 14. The germline gives CDR1 SGHTA, CDR2 FQGNSA. Findings and limits, study-wide: Model predictions of ophthalmopathy came a median approximately 6.5 months before onset.

At least ten counts were recorded for this clonotype. Its antigen is as yet unknown. There were TCR beta CDR3 regions amplified from RNA transcripts. First-round RT-PCR targeting the TCR CDR3 was performed with the HTBI primer set. TCRdb passed the multiplex PCR reads through MiXCR, listing each CDR3 protein once. Among around 600,000 distinct CDR3 sequences listed, 13% to 15% were seen once. The source of this sequence is a woman aged 45-59 years with Graves' ophthalmopathy. Sequencing was performed on blood. This chain links TRBV7-2 with TRBJ2-5; 9 positions match TRBD2. The CDR3, as DNA: TGTGCCAGCAGCCCTGGGACTAGCCCCAGGAAGGGGACCCAGTACTTC. This codes for CASSPGTSPRKGTQYF.